Listed below are T cell receptor beta chains from one sample, sequenced in a study of blood T cell repertoires in COVID-19. Sequencing was performed with immunoSEQ multiplex PCR; in TCRdb, only in-frame clones are kept and a portion is missing. Of more than 400,000 clones in the sample, about 85% were seen once. The sequenced sample was PBMCs or T cells enriched from blood (not recorded which). These receptor sequences come from a woman younger than 35 who had recovered from COVID-19. The conserved cysteine and the conserved F or W are not part of the CDR3 here. The order of the fields is CDR3 protein, CDR3 length, V gene, J gene.

cdr3_aa: ASSLRTGISGELF
cdr3_length: 13
v_call: TRBV7-7
j_call: TRBJ2-2

cdr3_aa: ASSPSTDTQY
cdr3_length: 10
v_call: TRBV7-9
j_call: TRBJ2-3

cdr3_aa: ASSPQPLTGGGTEAF
cdr3_length: 15
v_call: TRBV7-3
j_call: TRBJ1-1

cdr3_aa: ASSLDSNQPQH
cdr3_length: 11
v_call: TRBV4-1
j_call: TRBJ1-5

cdr3_aa: ASSEARGGINSPLH
cdr3_length: 14
v_call: TRBV2
j_call: TRBJ1-6

cdr3_aa: ASSPSYQGWETQY
cdr3_length: 13
v_call: TRBV18
j_call: TRBJ2-5

cdr3_aa: ASSLQDQPQH
cdr3_length: 10
v_call: TRBV7-9
j_call: TRBJ1-5

cdr3_aa: ASSSSGQGVSPLH
cdr3_length: 13
v_call: TRBV6-5
j_call: TRBJ1-6

cdr3_aa: ASSQPRGGQSEAF
cdr3_length: 13
v_call: TRBV3-1/TRBV3-2
j_call: TRBJ1-1

cdr3_aa: ANHSGYEQY
cdr3_length: 9
v_call: TRBV27
j_call: TRBJ2-7

cdr3_aa: ASSPLGQGVGGYT
cdr3_length: 13
v_call: TRBV9
j_call: TRBJ1-2

cdr3_aa: APPSTGEQY
cdr3_length: 9
v_call: TRBV24-1
j_call: TRBJ2-7

cdr3_aa: ASSLSRFLGPANYGYT
cdr3_length: 16
v_call: TRBV28
j_call: TRBJ1-2

cdr3_aa: ASSQTPEAGEQF
cdr3_length: 12
v_call: TRBV4-2
j_call: TRBJ2-1

cdr3_aa: ASSPGQELDSEAF
cdr3_length: 13
v_call: TRBV3-1/TRBV3-2
j_call: TRBJ1-1

cdr3_aa: ASSRSRSGGSDYGYT
cdr3_length: 15
v_call: TRBV14
j_call: TRBJ1-2

cdr3_aa: ASSQRGGTEAF
cdr3_length: 11
v_call: TRBV3-1/TRBV3-2
j_call: TRBJ1-1

cdr3_aa: ASSSLRKETQY
cdr3_length: 11
v_call: TRBV5-1
j_call: TRBJ2-5

cdr3_aa: ASSPDRGRNTIY
cdr3_length: 12
v_call: TRBV9
j_call: TRBJ1-3

cdr3_aa: ASRLRGRSDGYT
cdr3_length: 12
v_call: TRBV19
j_call: TRBJ1-2

cdr3_aa: ASSHSDRRQPQH
cdr3_length: 12
v_call: TRBV5-6
j_call: TRBJ1-5

cdr3_aa: ASSHRDRGGRNEQY
cdr3_length: 14
v_call: TRBV5-5
j_call: TRBJ2-7

cdr3_aa: ASSEDKGYSYNEQF
cdr3_length: 14
v_call: TRBV13
j_call: TRBJ2-1

cdr3_aa: ATRRPGNTEAF
cdr3_length: 11
v_call: TRBV24-1
j_call: TRBJ1-1

cdr3_aa: ASSWRTNEKLF
cdr3_length: 11
v_call: TRBV6-5
j_call: TRBJ1-4

cdr3_aa: ASSGGTGARTGELF
cdr3_length: 14
v_call: TRBV6-1
j_call: TRBJ2-2

cdr3_aa: ASSYSPTGWGYGYT
cdr3_length: 14
v_call: TRBV6-6
j_call: TRBJ1-2

cdr3_aa: ASSLGSGGTDTQY
cdr3_length: 13
v_call: TRBV7-9
j_call: TRBJ2-3

cdr3_aa: ASSFLGLAGGSSYNEQF
cdr3_length: 17
v_call: TRBV5-1
j_call: TRBJ2-1

cdr3_aa: ASSTSDRGETQY
cdr3_length: 12
v_call: TRBV5-1
j_call: TRBJ2-5

cdr3_aa: ASSLPAGGFTDTQY
cdr3_length: 14
v_call: TRBV7-9
j_call: TRBJ2-3

cdr3_aa: ASSSQIINSPLH
cdr3_length: 12
v_call: TRBV6-6
j_call: TRBJ1-6

cdr3_aa: ASSTRDSNEKLF
cdr3_length: 12
v_call: TRBV19
j_call: TRBJ1-4

cdr3_aa: ASSFPRTGINSPLH
cdr3_length: 14
v_call: TRBV5-4
j_call: TRBJ1-6

cdr3_aa: ASSLDSTQRGASYNEQF
cdr3_length: 17
v_call: TRBV11-3
j_call: TRBJ2-1

cdr3_aa: ASSYGVAWDTQY
cdr3_length: 12
v_call: TRBV5-6
j_call: TRBJ2-3

cdr3_aa: ASSQLTGGYETQY
cdr3_length: 13
v_call: TRBV23-1
j_call: TRBJ2-5

cdr3_aa: ASSSGPTGTTNEKLF
cdr3_length: 15
v_call: TRBV5-1
j_call: TRBJ1-4

cdr3_aa: ASSLVTGGYEQY
cdr3_length: 12
v_call: TRBV7-2
j_call: TRBJ2-7

cdr3_aa: ASTNRVSEAF
cdr3_length: 10
v_call: TRBV12-3/TRBV12-4
j_call: TRBJ1-1

cdr3_aa: ASSLSRASGAATYEQY
cdr3_length: 16
v_call: TRBV27
j_call: TRBJ2-7